The 10 T cell receptor beta chains below all came from one sample that was sequenced in a study of blood T cell repertoires in COVID-19. TCRdb's table, derived via immunoSEQ multiplex PCR, lists solely in-frame clones and lacks some. The table records 54,000 or so clones, roughly 80% of them present only once. The sample taken for sequencing was peripheral blood. The origin of the receptors is a woman aged 55-70 years with acute or convalescent COVID-19.

V usage is TRBV7-8 and J usage is TRBJ1-2; D might be TRBD1 (5 bases). Germline V CDR1 and CDR2: SGHVS, FQNEAQ. V was pared by 5 bases and J by 4 bases, with 11 bases between. The CDR3 is 13 amino acids. CDR3 in DNA: TGTGCCAGCAGCCCTGGGGGGGGCTATGGCTACACCTTC. It translates to CASSPGGGYGYTF.

This chain links TRBV20-1 with TRBJ2-7, with 11 bases matching TRBD2. Germline V gene lookup returns CDR1 DFQATT and CDR2 SNEGSKA (reference sequence). With V trimmed by 3 bases and J by 4 bases, 5 bases remained unmatched. This CDR3 has 14 amino acids. The CDR3 bases are TGCAGTGCTAGTGATTTAGCGGGGGGGTACGAGCAGTACTTC. Its translation is CSASDLAGGYEQYF.

The chain joins TRBV18 to TRBJ2-7; D is unclear. CDR3 length equals 14 residues. Germline V CDR1 and CDR2: KGHSH, LQKENI. The germline V and J ends were trimmed by 0 bases and 3 bases, with 9 bases remaining between them. CDR3 in DNA: TGTGCCAGCTCACCACCGTCTAGAAGCTACGAGCAGTACTTC. Amino acids: CASSPPSRSYEQYF.

The V and J genes are TRBV5-5 and TRBJ2-6; 11 bases match TRBD1. Per the germline V gene, CDR1 is SGHKS and CDR2 is YYEKEE (reference sequence). The V gene end was trimmed by 4 bases and the J gene end by 2 bases; junction bases not matched to a gene: 8. The CDR3 spans 18 residues. DNA for the CDR3: TGTGCCAGCAGCCTAAGAGGACAGGGGGCGACTGGGGCCAACGTCCTGACTTTC. It is translated as CASSLRGQGATGANVLTF. Using reference TRBV5-5 and TRBJ2-6 for the parts outside the CDR3, the full variable domain is DAGVTQSPTHLIKTRGQQVTLRCSPISGHKSVSWYQQVLGQGPQFIFQYYEKEERGRGNFPDRFSARQFPNYSSELNVNALLLGDSALYLCASSLRGQGATGANVLTFGAGSRLTVL.

The CDR3 loop is CASSWTVGQGNTGELFF. The CDR3 nucleotides are TGTGCCAGCAGCTGGACGGTGGGACAGGGAAACACCGGGGAGCTGTTTTTT. J is TRBJ2-2 and V is TRBV7-2; 9 bases are shared with TRBD1. The V segment lost 4 bases and the J segment 2 bases; nucleotides outside the gene matches: 8. This CDR3 comprises 17 residues. Germline V CDR1 and CDR2: SGHTA, FQGNSA. The full variable domain, in which reference TRBV7-2 and TRBJ2-2 provide the parts outside the CDR3, is GAGVSQSPSNKVTEKGKDVELRCDPISGHTALYWYRQSLGQGLEFLIYFQGNSAPDKSGLPSDRFSAERTGGSVSTLTIQRTQQEDSAVYLCASSWTVGQGNTGELFFGEGSRLTVL.

The rearrangement joins TRBV18 to TRBJ2-7; 7 bases match TRBD2. The CDR3 runs to 15 residues. Germline V gene sequence: CDR1 KGHSH, CDR2 LQKENI. V lost 3 bases, J lost 3 bases, and 8 bases stayed unmatched. The CDR3: CASSPDGLVIYEQYF. The CDR3, as DNA: TGTGCCAGCTCACCGGATGGACTAGTTATCTACGAGCAGTACTTC.

V gene TRBV7-9 combines with J gene TRBJ1-2; TRBD1 matches at 8 bases. V was pared by 5 bases and J by 3 bases, with 2 bases of the junction left unmatched. Per germline, CDR1 SEHNR and CDR2 FQNEAQ (reference sequence). CDR3 size: 13 residues. CDR3 loop: CASSRGQDYGYTF. The CDR3 DNA reads TGTGCCAGCAGCCGGGGACAGGACTATGGCTACACCTTC.

The genes are TRBV27 and TRBJ1-5, with a weak D call TRBD1 (5 bases). This CDR3 region has 15 residues. Germline V lookup: CDR1 MNHEY, CDR2 SMNVEV (reference sequence). V was trimmed by 5 bases and J by 3 bases, leaving 14 bases between them. The DNA for the CDR3 is TGTGCCAGCAGTCCCGGGGGGGTAAACAATCAGCCCCAGCATTTT. As protein: CASSPGGVNNQPQHF.

This chain uses TRBV5-1 with TRBJ1-2; weak D call: TRBD1 (6 bases). Germline CDR1 reads SGHRS; CDR2 reads YFSETQ. Trimming cost V 4 bases and J 2 bases, with 15 bases left between them. The CDR3 extends over 15 amino acids. This CDR3 reads CASSAQGQGNYGYTF. The CDR3 region has the DNA TGCGCCAGCAGCGCACAGGGCCAGGGGAACTATGGCTACACCTTC.

In its sample, this clone was seen once. The chain uses TRBV21-1 and TRBJ2-1; TRBD2 is the table's D call, not checked against the DNA. TRBV21-1 is recorded as a pseudogene. The length of the CDR3 is 22 residues. The CDR3 DNA follows: TGTGCCAGCAGCAAAATAGTTGGGACTAGCGGGAGGGCTTGTCTATTCTACAATGAGCAGTTCTTC. Protein sequence: CASSKIVGTSGRACLFYNEQFF.